These 10 T cell receptor beta chains were all obtained from the same sample, sequenced in a study of follicular helper T cells after annual influenza vaccination (dated by TCRdb to about 2017). The time point label, as the study defines it: 2014-2015 season, 7 days after vaccination. Libraries came from the immunoSEQ multiplex PCR assay. The source is immuneACCESS, and TCRdb retained only in-frame sequences with V and J called. Part of the clones is not carried over; for the studies checked, unresolved V genes explain less than half of this, and the remainder is unexplained. The table for this sample lists roughly 10,000 clones; over 75% of them were counted only once. Around 0.8% of the sample is held by the ten biggest clonotypes. The material sequenced was CXCR5- memory CD4+ T cells sorted from blood, taken 7 days after influenza vaccination. The cell subset or site label for this specimen denotes: CXCR5- memory CD4 T cells. The receptors derive from an adult who received the influenza vaccine.

Concerning this clone itself: Within the sample, other DNA sequences also encode this same CDR3. J is TRBJ1-2 and V is TRBV10-3; 10 bases align to TRBD1. CDR1 ENHRY and CDR2 SYGVKD come from the germline V gene. With 8 bases clipped from V and 10 bases from J, the junction kept 19 bases outside the gene matches. The CDR3 extends over 16 amino acids. Here the CDR3 DNA reads TGTGCCATCGGGCTAGGGGGGGGACAGGGGTCCCCCACCTACACCTTC. Protein sequence: CAIGLGGGQGSPTYTF.

This chain links TRBV20-1 with TRBJ2-3; D is unclear. The length of the CDR3 is 11 residues. The germline V gene has CDR1 DFQATT and CDR2 SNEGSKA (reference sequence). Trimming pared 4 bases from V and 6 bases from J, leaving 8 bases between. Here the CDR3 DNA reads TGCAGTGCTACCGGGCCCGATACGCAGTATTTT. It codes for CSATGPDTQYF.

The chain recombines TRBV4-3 with TRBJ2-3; D perhaps matches TRBD2 (6 bases). The CDR3 sequence is 18 residues long. Germline lookup yields CDR1 LGHNA and CDR2 YSLEER. Trimming left V 1 base short and J 1 base short, with 18 bases between. The chain's CDR3 is CASSQAGTLIGGTDTQYF. Written as DNA, the CDR3 is TGCGCCAGCAGCCAAGCTGGGACTCTCATTGGGGGCACAGATACGCAGTATTTT.

This chain links TRBV11-2 with TRBJ1-3; 9 nucleotides line up with TRBD1. The ends lost 4 bases at V and 1 base at J; junction bases unmatched: 8. The CDR3 has 17 residues. Germline V lookup: CDR1 SGHAT, CDR2 FQNNGV. The chain's CDR3 is CASSSGQGWTSGNTIYF. The DNA of the CDR3 is TGTGCCAGCAGCTCAGGACAGGGGTGGACGTCTGGAAACACCATATATTTT.

The chain has TRBV27 and TRBJ2-2; D is unresolved. This CDR3 is 13 amino acids long. The germline V gene has CDR1 MNHEY and CDR2 SMNVEV (reference sequence). Trimming took off 5 bases at V and 7 bases at J, with 11 bases between the two ends. In DNA, the CDR3 is TGTGCCAGCAGTATCCTAGGCGTCGGGGAGCTGTTTTTT. It encodes CASSILGVGELFF.

The count of this clone is one. The chain couples TRBV28 to TRBJ1-2, with 7 bases matching TRBD1. V shed 5 bases and J 2 bases; nucleotides not matched to a gene: 2. This CDR3 is 13 amino acids long. The V gene's germline CDR1 is MDHEN and CDR2 SYDVKM. The CDR3 reads CASSPGQNYGYTF. CDR3 nucleotides: TGTGCCAGCAGTCCGGGACAGAACTATGGCTACACCTTC.

V is TRBV28 and J is TRBJ1-6; TRBD1 might be the D (5 bases). V lost 5 bases to trimming and J lost 4 bases, with 9 bases between them. Germline CDR1 MDHEN, CDR2 SYDVKM. The CDR3 runs 14 residues. CDR3 sequence (DNA): TGTGCCAGCAGTGTTGACAGTTATAATTCACCCCTCCACTTT. Its translation: CASSVDSYNSPLHF.

This clone has only one observation. This chain joins TRBV4-3 and TRBJ2-3, with 8 nucleotides matching TRBD2. From germline, CDR1 is LGHNA and CDR2 YSLEER. There are 17 residues in the CDR3. V trimming: 4 bases; J trimming: 1 base; junction bases outside the gene matches: 10. This chain's CDR3 is CASSPSGAGGGTDTQYF. As DNA, the CDR3 is TGCGCCAGCAGCCCATCTGGGGCGGGAGGAGGCACAGATACGCAGTATTTT.

This clone appeared a single time. The chain uses TRBV30 and TRBJ2-7, with D tentatively TRBD1 (5 bases). Trimming left V 0 bases short and J 7 bases short, with 13 bases between. Germline assignment: CDR1 GTSNPN and CDR2 SVGIG (reference sequence). The CDR3 extends over 13 amino acids. The CDR3 sequence is CAWSVGQGSEQYF. In DNA, the CDR3 is TGTGCCTGGAGTGTGGGGCAGGGCAGTGAGCAGTACTTC.

This chain connects TRBV5-1 to TRBJ1-2; TRBD1 is a possible D gene (6 bases). The CDR3 is made up of 15 amino acids. The V end lost 4 bases, the J end lost 5 bases, and 18 bases lay between the germline ends. The germline CDR1 and CDR2 sequences are SGHRS and YFSETQ. The CDR3 reads CASSPGTPGHYGYTF. The CDR3 bases are TGCGCCAGCAGCCCCGGGACACCGGGCCATTATGGCTACACCTTC.